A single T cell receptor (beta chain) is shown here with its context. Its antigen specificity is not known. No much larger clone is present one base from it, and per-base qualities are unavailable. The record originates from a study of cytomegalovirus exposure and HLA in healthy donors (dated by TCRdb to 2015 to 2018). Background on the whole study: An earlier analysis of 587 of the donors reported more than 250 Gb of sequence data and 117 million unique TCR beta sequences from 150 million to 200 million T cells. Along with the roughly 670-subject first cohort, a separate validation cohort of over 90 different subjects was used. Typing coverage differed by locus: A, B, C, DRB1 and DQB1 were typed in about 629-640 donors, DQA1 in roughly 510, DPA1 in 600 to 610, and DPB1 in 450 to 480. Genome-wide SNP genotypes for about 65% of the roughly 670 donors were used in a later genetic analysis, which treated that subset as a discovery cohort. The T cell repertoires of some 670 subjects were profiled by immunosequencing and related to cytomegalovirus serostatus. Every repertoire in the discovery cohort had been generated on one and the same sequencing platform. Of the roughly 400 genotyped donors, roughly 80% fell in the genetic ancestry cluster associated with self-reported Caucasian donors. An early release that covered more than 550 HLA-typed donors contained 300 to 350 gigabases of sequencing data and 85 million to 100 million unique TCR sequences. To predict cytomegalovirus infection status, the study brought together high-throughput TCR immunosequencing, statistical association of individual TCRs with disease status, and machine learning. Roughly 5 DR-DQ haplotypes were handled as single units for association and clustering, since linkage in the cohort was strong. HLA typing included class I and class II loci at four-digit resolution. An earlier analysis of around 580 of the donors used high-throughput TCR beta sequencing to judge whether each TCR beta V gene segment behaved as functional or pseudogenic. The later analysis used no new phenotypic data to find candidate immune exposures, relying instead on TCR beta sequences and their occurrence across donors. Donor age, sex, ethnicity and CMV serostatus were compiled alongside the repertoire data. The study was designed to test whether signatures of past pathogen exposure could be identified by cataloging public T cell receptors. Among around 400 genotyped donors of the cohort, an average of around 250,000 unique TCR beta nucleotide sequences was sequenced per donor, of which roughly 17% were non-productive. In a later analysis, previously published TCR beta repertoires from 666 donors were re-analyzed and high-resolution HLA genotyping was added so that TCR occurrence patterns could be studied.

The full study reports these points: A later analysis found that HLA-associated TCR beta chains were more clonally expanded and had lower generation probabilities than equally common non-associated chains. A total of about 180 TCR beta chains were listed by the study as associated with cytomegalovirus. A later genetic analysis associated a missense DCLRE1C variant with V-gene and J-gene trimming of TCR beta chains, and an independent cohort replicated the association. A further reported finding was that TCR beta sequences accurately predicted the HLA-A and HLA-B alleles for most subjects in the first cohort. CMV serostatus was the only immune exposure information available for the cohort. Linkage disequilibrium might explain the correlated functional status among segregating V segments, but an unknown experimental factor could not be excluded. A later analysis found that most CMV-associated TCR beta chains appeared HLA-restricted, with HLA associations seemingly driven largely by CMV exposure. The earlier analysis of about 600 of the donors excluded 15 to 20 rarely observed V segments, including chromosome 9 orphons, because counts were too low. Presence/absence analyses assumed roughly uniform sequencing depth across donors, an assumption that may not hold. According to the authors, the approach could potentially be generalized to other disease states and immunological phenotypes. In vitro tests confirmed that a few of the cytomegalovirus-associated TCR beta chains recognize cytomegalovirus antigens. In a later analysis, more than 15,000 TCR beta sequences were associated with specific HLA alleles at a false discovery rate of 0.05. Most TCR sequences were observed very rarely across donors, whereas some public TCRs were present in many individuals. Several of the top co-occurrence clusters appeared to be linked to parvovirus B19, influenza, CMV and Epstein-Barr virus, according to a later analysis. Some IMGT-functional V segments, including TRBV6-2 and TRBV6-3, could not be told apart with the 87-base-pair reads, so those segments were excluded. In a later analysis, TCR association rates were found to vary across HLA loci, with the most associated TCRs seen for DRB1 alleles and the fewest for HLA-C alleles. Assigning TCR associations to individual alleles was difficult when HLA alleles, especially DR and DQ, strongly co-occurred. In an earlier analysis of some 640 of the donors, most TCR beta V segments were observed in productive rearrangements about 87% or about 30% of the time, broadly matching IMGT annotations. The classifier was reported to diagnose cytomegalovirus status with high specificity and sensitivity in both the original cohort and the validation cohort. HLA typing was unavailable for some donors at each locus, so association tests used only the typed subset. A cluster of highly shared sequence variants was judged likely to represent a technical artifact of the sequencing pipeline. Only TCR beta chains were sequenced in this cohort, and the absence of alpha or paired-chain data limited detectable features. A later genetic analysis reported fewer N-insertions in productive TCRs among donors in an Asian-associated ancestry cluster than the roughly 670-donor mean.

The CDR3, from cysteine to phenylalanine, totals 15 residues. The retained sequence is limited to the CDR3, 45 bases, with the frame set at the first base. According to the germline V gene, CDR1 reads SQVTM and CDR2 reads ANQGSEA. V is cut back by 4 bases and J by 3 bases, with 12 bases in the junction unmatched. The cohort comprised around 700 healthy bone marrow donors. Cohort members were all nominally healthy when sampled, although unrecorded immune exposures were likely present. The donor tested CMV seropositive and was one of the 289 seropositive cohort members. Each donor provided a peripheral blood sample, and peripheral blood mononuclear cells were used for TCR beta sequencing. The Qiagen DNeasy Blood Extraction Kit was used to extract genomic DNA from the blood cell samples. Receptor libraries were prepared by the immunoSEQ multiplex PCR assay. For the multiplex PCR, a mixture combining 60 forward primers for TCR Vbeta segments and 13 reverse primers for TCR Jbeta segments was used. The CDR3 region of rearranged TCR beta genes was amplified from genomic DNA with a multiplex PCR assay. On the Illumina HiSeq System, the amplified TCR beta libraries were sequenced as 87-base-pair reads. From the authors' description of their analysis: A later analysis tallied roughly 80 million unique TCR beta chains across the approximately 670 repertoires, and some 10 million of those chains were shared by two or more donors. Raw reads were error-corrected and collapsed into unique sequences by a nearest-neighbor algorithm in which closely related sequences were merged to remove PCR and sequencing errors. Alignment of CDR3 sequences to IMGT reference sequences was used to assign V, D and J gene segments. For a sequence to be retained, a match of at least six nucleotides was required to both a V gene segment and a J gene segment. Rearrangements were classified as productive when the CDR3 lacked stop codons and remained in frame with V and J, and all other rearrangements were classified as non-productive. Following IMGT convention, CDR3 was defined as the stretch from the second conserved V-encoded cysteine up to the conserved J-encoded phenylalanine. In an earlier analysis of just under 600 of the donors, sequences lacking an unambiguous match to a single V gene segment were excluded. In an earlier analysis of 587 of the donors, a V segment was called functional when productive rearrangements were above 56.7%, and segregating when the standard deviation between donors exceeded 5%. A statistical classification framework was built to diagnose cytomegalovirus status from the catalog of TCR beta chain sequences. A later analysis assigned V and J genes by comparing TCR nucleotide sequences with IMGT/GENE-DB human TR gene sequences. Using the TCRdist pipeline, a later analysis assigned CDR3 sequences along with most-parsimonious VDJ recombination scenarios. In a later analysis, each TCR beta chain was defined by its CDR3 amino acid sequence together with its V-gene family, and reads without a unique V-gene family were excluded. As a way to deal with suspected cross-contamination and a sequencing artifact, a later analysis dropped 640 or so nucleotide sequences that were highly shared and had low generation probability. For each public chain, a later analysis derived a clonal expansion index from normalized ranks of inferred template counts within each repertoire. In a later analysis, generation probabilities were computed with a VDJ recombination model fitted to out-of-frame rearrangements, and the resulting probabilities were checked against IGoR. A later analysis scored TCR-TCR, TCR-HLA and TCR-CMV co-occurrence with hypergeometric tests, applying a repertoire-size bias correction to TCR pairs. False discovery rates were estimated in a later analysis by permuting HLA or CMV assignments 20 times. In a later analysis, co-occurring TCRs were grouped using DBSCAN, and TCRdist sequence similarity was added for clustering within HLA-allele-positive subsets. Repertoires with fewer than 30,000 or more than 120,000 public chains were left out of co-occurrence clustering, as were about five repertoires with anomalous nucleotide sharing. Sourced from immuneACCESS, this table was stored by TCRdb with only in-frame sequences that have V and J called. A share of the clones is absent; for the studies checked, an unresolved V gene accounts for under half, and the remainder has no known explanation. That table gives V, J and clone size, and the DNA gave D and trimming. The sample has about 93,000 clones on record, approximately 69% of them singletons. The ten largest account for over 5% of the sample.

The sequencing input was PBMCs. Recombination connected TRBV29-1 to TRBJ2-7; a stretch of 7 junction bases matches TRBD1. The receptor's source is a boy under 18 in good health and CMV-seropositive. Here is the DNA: TGCAGCGTTGTGACAGGGCTCTCGAGTTACTACGAGCAGTACTTC. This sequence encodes CSVVTGLSSYYEQYF.